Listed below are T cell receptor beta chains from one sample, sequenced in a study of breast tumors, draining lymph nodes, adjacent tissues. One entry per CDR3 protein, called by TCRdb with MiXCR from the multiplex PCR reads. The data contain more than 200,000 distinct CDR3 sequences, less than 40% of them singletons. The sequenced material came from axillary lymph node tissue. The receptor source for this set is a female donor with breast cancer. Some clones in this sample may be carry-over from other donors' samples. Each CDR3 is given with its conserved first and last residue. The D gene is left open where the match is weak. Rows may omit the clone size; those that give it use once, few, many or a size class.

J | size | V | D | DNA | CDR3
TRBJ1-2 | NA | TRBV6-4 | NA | TGTGCCAGCAGTGTGAGAACCTATGGCTACACCTTC | CASSVRTYGYTF
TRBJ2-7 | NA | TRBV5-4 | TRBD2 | TGTGCCAGCAGCTTTCGACTAGCGGGAGAACTCGGCGAGCAGTACTTC | CASSFRLAGELGEQYF
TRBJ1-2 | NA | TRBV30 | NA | TGTGCCTGGAGTGTACAAGGGGTCTATGGCTACACCTTC | CAWSVQGVYGYTF
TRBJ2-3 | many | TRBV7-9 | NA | TGTGCCAGCAGCTTAGGAATCCACAGGGTTGCGGATACGCAGTATTTT | CASSLGIHRVADTQYF
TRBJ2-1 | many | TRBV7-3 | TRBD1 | TGTGCCAGCAGCTTAACTGGGGGCAGGGGGCTTTCCGATGAGCAGTTCTTC | CASSLTGGRGLSDEQFF
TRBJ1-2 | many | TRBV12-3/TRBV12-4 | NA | TGTGCCAGCAGTCCGAAGGACAGAAACTATGGCTACACCTTC | CASSPKDRNYGYTF
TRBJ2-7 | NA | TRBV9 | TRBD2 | TGTGCCAGCAGCGCCGGGACTATCGGGGGGAGCGAGCAGTACTTC | CASSAGTIGGSEQYF
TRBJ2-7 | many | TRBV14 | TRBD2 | TGTGCCAGCAGCCGAGTATTGGGGCTAGCGGGAGGCGAGCAGTACTTC | CASSRVLGLAGGEQYF
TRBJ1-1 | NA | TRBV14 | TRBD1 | TGTGCCAGCAGCCAAAGGACAGGCCTAGACACTGAAGCTTTCTTT | CASSQRTGLDTEAFF
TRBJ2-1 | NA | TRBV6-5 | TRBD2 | TGTGCCGGCAGTTACTCTATACTAGCGGGGTACAATGAGCAGTTCTTC | CAGSYSILAGYNEQFF
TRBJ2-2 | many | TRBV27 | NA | TGTGCCAGCGTCGCTGCCTTGACGGGTACCGGGGAGCTGTTTTTT | CASVAALTGTGELFF
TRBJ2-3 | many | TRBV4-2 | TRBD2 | TGTGCCAGCAGCCAAGAACGATCGGGACTAGCGGGAGGCCCACACACAGATACGCAGTATTTT | CASSQERSGLAGGPHTDTQYF
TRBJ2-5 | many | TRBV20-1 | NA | TGCAGTGCCCTGACCGCCCAAGAGACCCAGTACTTC | CSALTAQETQYF
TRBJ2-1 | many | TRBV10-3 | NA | TGTGCCACCGCTGAGGCAGGGTACAATGAGCAGTTCTTC | CATAEAGYNEQFF
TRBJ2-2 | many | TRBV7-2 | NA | TGTGCCAGCGGATCGACAGGACCCAACACCGGGGAGCTGTTTTTT | CASGSTGPNTGELFF
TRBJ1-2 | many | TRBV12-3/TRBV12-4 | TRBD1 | TGTGCCAGCAGTATAAACAGGGGAAACTATGGCTACACCTTC | CASSINRGNYGYTF
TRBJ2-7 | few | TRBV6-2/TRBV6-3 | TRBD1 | TGTGCCAGCAGCCCTTCGAGGGGGCAAGCCGAATACTACGAGCAGTACTTC | CASSPSRGQAEYYEQYF
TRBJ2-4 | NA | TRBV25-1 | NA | TGTGCCAGCAGTGCTAGAGATTTGGAGGGGGCCAAAAACATTCAGTACTTC | CASSARDLEGAKNIQYF
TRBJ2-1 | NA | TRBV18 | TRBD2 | TGTGCCAGCTCACCAGCGGGAGGGGTCAATGAGCAGTTCTTC | CASSPAGGVNEQFF
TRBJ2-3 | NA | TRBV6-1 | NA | TGTGCCATTAGACACAGAGGGAGCACAGATACGCAGTATTTT | CAIRHRGSTDTQYF
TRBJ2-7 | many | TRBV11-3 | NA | TGTGCCAGCAGCTTAGAGGGGTCGTTCTACGAGCAGTACTTC | CASSLEGSFYEQYF
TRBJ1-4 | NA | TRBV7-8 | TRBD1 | TGTGCCAGCAGCTTGGACAGGGGCGCAACTAATGAAAAACTGTTTTTT | CASSLDRGATNEKLFF
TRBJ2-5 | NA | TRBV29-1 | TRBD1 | TGCAGCGTCGACAGGGGGCGCCGGGAGACCCAGTACTTC | CSVDRGRRETQYF
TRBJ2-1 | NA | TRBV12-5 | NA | TGTGCTAGTGGTTTCGAAGTGATCTATGAGCAATTCTTC | CASGFEVIYEQFF
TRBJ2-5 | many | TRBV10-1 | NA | TGCGCCAGCAGTGATAATGGCTCGACTTCGGGACGGAATAAAGAGACCCAGTACTTC | CASSDNGSTSGRNKETQYF
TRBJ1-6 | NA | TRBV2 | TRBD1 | TGTGCCAGCACCTTAAGGCAGGGGGCGGGATCACCCCTCCACTTT | CASTLRQGAGSPLHF
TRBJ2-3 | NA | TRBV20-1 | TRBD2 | TGCAGTGCTAGAGATCTGAGGCTAGCGGGAGGGCGGGAAGGTGCGCAGTATTTT | CSARDLRLAGGREGAQYF
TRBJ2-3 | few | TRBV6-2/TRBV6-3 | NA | TGTGCCAGCAGTTACTCCCCCTTTGGCTACAGCACAGATACGCAGTATTTT | CASSYSPFGYSTDTQYF
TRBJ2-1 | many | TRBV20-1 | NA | TGCAGTGCTAGAGATCTCCAGGGACAAAGATCGGGTGAGCAGTTCTTC | CSARDLQGQRSGEQFF
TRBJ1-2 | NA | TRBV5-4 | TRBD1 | TGTGCCAGCACCATCAACGGCTTTAGGGACAGGGGTTGGGGACCGCGAGGCTACGCCTTC | CASTINGFRDRGWGPRGYAF
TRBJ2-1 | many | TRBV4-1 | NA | TGCGCCAGCAGCCAAGATTCGACGGGTGAGCAGTTCTTC | CASSQDSTGEQFF
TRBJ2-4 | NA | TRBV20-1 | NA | TGCAGTGCTTACCGCGGACAGACAAACACTCAGTACTTC | CSAYRGQTNTQYF
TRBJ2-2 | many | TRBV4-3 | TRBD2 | TGCGCCAGCAGCCTCCACGGGACTAGCGGGAGTCCCGGGGAGCTGTTTTTT | CASSLHGTSGSPGELFF
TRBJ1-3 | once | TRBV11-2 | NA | TGTGCCAGCAGCTTATTAGGGGGTCCCGGAAACACCATATATTTT | CASSLLGGPGNTIYF
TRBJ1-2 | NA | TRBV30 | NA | TGTGCCTGGAGTGTACCCACAACAGGGAAATATTCCGTTGAATTCTATGGCTACACCTTC | CAWSVPTTGKYSVEFYGYTF
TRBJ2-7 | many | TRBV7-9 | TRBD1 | TGTGCCAGCAGCCTACCTGACAGGGGATTCTACGAGCAGTACTTC | CASSLPDRGFYEQYF
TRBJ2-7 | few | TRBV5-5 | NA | TGTGCCAGCAGCTTGGTGGGACCCGATAACTACGAGCAGTACTTC | CASSLVGPDNYEQYF
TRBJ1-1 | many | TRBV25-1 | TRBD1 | TGTGCCAGCAGTAGGACAGGGGGTTTCACTGAAGCTTTCTTT | CASSRTGGFTEAFF
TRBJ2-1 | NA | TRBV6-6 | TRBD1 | TGTGCCAGCGGGTTAGATCCGACAGGGAGTAATGAGCAGTTCTTC | CASGLDPTGSNEQFF
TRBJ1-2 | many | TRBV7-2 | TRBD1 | TGTGCCAGCAGCTTAGGGACAGGGATTACTGGAGGCTACACCTTC | CASSLGTGITGGYTF
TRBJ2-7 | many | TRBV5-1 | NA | TGCGCCAGCAGCTTGGCAGCGGGTGGAGAGCAGTACTTC | CASSLAAGGEQYF
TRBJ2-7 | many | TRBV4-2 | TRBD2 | TGTGCCAGCAGCCAAGTAAGCGGGAGGGCCTCCTACGAGCAGTACTTC | CASSQVSGRASYEQYF
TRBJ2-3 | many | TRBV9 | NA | TGTGCCAGCAGCGTAGCGGAATGGGATACGCAGTATTTT | CASSVAEWDTQYF
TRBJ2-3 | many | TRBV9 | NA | TGTGCCAGCAGCGCCGTGCTAGTCACAGATACGCAGTATTTT | CASSAVLVTDTQYF
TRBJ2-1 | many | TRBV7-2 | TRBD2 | TGTGCCAGCAGCCGACTAGCGGGGGGGGAGCAGTTCTTC | CASSRLAGGEQFF
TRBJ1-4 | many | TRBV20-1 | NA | TGCAGTGCTACAGGGGAATTTGAAAAACTGTTTTTT | CSATGEFEKLFF
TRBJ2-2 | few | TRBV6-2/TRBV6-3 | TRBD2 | TGTGCCAGCAGTCGGACTAGCGGGAGCGGGGAGCTGTTTTTT | CASSRTSGSGELFF
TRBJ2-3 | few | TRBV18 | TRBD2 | TGTGCCAGCTCACCATCTAGCGGGAGGGCGGCTAGCACAGATACGCAGTATTTT | CASSPSSGRAASTDTQYF